This T cell receptor beta chain was sequenced for a study of T cell responses to AZD1222 COVID-19 vaccine. The CDR3 loop spans 14 amino acids. Germline trimming cut 3 bases from V and 7 bases from J; bases unmatched to any gene: 8. CDR1 SNHLY and CDR2 FYNNEI come from the germline V gene. Study-level results: Repertoires in all cases were sampled only once the peak T cell response had passed.

This clone came up once. Antigen specificity is unknown. Profiled with immunoSEQ multiplex PCR; TCRdb holds only in-frame clones, not every one. The repertoire consists of more than 70,000 clones, with 90% occurring once and the leading ten covering around 3.4%. The clonotype was recovered from an adult who received the AZD1222 COVID-19 vaccine. Here the sequenced sample was peripheral blood, taken 28 days after the second AZD1222 dose. V is TRBV2 and J is TRBJ1-2; 7 positions match TRBD1. Written as DNA, the CDR3 is TGTGCCAGCAGTGAGTGGGACAGATCGAGTGGCTACACCTTC. Translated: CASSEWDRSSGYTF.